This T cell receptor beta chain was recorded in a study of cytomegalovirus exposure and HLA in healthy donors. In the case of this clone: The antigen is not known.

V lost 5 bases, J lost 10 bases, and 9 bases stayed unmatched. CDR3 length: 13 residues. Germline CDR1 reads SGHVS; CDR2 reads FQNEAQ. Findings and limits, study-wide: Researchers counted around 170 TCR beta chains as cytomegalovirus-associated.

PCR used 60 Vbeta primers and 13 Jbeta primers. The protocol was immunoSEQ multiplex PCR, while the TCRdb copy is restricted to in-frame clones and leaves out a portion. The repertoire consists of over 100,000 clones, with 70% occurring once and the leading ten covering 8% to 9.5%. Sequenced input: PBMCs. V usage is TRBV7-8 and J usage is TRBJ1-1, with TRBD1 matching 8 bases. The clonotype originates from a man aged 25-45 years in good health and CMV-seropositive. DNA of the CDR3: TGTGCCAGCAGCCTGGACAGGGAGGAAAGAGCTTTCTTT. Its translation: CASSLDREERAFF.